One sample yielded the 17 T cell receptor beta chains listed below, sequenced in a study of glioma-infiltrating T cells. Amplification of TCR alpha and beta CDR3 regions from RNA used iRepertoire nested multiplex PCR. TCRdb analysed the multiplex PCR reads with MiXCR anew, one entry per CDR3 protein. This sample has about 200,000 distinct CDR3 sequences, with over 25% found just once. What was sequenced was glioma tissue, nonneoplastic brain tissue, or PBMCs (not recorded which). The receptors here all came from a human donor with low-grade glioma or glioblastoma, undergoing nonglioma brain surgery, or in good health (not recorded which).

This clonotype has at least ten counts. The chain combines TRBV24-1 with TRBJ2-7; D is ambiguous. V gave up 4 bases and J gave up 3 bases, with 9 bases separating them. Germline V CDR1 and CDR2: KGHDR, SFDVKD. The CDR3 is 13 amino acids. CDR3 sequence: CATSEGPFYEQYF. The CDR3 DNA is TGTGCCACCAGTGAAGGCCCCTTCTACGAGCAGTACTTC.

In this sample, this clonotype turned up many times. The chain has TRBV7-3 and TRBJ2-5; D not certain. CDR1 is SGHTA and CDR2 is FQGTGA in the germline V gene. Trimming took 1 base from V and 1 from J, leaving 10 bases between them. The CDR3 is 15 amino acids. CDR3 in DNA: TGTGCCAGCAGCTTAAATCCCAGCCCCCAAGAGACCCAGTACTTC. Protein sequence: CASSLNPSPQETQYF.

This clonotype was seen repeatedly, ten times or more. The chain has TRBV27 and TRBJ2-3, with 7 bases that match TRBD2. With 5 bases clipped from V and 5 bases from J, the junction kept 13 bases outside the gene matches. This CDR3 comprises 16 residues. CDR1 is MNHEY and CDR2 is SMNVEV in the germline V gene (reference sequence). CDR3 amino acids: CASSLYRLAGLDTQYF. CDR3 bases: TGTGCCAGCAGTCTTTATCGCTTAGCGGGCTTAGATACGCAGTATTTT.

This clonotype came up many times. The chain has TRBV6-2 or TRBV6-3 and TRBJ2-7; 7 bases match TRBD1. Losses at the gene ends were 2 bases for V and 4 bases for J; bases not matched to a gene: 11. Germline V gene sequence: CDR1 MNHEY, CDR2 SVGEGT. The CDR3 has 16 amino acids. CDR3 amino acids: CASSYAGTAFGYEQYF. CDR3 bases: TGTGCCAGCAGTTACGCCGGGACAGCCTTTGGGTACGAGCAGTACTTC.

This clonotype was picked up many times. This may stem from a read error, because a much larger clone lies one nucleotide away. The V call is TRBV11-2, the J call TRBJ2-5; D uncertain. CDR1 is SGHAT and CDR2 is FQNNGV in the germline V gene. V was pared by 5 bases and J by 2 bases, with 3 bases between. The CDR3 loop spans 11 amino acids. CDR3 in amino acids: CASSKQETQYF. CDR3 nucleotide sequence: TGTGCCAGCAGCAAACAAGAGACCCAGTACTTC.

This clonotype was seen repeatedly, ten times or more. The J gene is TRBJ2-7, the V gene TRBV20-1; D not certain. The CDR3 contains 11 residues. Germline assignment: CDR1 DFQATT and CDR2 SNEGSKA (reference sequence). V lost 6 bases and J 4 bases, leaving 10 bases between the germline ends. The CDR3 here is CSATRVYEQYF. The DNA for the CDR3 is TGCAGTGCCACACGGGTTTACGAGCAGTACTTC.

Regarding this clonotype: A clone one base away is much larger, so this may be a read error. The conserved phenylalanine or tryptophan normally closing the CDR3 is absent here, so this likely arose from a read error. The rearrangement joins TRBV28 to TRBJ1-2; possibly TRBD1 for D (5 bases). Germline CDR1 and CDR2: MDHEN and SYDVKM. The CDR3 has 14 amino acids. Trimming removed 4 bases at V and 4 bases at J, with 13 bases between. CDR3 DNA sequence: TGTGCCAGCAGTTCTTCCGGACAAGCCTATGGCTACACCCTC. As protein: CASSSSGQAYGYTL.

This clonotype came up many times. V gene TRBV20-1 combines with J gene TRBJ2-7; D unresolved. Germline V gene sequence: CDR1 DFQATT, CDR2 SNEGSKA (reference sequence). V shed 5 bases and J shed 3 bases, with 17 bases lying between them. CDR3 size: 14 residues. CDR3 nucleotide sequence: TGCAGTGCTTACCCCTCCCTGGGGAACTACGAGCAGTACTTC. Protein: CSAYPSLGNYEQYF.

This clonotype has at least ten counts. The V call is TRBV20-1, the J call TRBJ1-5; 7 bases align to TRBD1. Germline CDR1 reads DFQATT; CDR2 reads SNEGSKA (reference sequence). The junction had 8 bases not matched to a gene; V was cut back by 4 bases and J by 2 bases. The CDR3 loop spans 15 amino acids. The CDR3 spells CSAKRTGFGNQPQHF. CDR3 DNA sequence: TGCAGTGCTAAGCGGACAGGTTTCGGCAATCAGCCCCAGCATTTT.

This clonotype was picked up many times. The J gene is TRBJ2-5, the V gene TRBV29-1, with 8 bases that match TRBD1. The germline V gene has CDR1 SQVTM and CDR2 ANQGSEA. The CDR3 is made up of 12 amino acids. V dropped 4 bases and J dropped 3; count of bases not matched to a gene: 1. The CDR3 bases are TGCAGCGTTGGGACAGGGAAAGAGACCCAGTACTTC. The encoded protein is CSVGTGKETQYF.

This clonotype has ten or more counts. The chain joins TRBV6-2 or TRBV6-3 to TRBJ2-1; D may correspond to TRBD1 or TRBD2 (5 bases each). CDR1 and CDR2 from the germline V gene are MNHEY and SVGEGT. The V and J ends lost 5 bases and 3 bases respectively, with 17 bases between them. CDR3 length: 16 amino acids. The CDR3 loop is CASSHNLGERYNEQFF. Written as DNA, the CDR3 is TGTGCCAGCAGTCACAACTTGGGGGAGCGCTACAATGAGCAGTTCTTC.

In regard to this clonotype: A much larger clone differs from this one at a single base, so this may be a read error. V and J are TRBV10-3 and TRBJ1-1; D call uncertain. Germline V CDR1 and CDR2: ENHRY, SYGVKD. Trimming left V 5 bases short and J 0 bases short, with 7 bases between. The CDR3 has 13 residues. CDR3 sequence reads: CAISNTVNTEAFF. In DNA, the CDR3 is TGTGCCATCAGTAATACAGTGAACACTGAAGCTTTCTTT.

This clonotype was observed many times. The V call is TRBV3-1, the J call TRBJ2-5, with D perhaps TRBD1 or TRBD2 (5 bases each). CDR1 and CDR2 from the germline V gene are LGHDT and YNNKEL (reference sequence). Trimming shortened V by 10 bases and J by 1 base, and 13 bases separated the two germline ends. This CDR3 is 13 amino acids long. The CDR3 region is CATKRGPQETQYF. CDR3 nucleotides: TGTGCCACCAAACGGGGACCCCAAGAGACCCAGTACTTC.

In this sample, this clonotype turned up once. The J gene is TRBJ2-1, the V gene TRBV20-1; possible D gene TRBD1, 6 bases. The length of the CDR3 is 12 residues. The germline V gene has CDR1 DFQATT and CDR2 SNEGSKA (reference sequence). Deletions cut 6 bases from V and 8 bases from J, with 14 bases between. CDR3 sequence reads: CSAADRTHEQFF. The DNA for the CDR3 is TGCAGTGCCGCGGACAGAACCCATGAGCAGTTCTTC.

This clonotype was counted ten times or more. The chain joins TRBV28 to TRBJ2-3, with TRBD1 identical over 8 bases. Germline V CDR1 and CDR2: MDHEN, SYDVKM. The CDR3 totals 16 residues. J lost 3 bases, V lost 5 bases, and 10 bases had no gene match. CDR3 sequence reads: CASSTRTGMETDTQYF. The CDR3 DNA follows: TGTGCCAGCAGTACCCGGACAGGGATGGAAACAGATACGCAGTATTTT.

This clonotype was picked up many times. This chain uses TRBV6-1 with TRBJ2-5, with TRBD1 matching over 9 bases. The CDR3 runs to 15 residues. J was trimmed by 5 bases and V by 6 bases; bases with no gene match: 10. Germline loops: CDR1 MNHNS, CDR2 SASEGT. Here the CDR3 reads CASRRTGGGGETQYF. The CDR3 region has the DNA TGTGCCAGCAGAAGAACAGGGGGCGGCGGGGAGACCCAGTACTTC.

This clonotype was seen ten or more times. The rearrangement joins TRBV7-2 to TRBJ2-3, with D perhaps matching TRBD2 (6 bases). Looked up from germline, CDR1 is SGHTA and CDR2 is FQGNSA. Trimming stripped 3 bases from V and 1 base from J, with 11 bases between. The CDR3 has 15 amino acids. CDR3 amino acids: CASSFGGGRTDTQYF. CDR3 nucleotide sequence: TGTGCCAGCAGCTTCGGGGGAGGACGCACAGATACGCAGTATTTT.